This TCR beta chain emerged from a study of memory CD4+ T cells and cytomegalovirus serostatus. Study results and caveats: The CMV-associated TCR signature appears largely within the CD4+ memory repertoire.

This clone was recorded a few times. Antigen: not known. The sort gate was single viable CD3+CD4+CD8-CD45RO+ cells for memory CD4+ T cells. This table comes from immunoSEQ multiplex PCR, and its TCRdb copy is limited to in-frame clones, with some not included. This sample yields around 84,000 clones, of which around 80% are seen a single time; around 0.73% belongs to the top ten. In germline, CDR1 is MNHEY, CDR2 SMNVEV (reference sequence). There are 15 residues in the CDR3. V was clipped by 4 bases and J by 2 bases, with 14 bases between them. This TCR was sampled from an adult in good health and CMV-seronegative. The chain joins TRBV27 to TRBJ1-2, with no clear D. Input material: memory CD4+ T cells from blood. The CDR3 sequence is CASSSRVGGNYGYTF. The CDR3, as DNA: TGTGCCAGCAGTTCCCGGGTGGGAGGGAACTATGGCTACACCTTC.